The rows below give T cell receptor beta chains drawn from one sample of a study of blood T cell repertoires in COVID-19. TCRdb keeps only in-frame clones here, not all; method: immunoSEQ multiplex PCR. The sample carries 350,000 or so clones, approximately 90% recorded once. The sequencing input was peripheral blood. The receptors were sampled from a woman aged 55-70 years with COVID-19, enrolled during active disease. CDR3s include the opening cysteine and the closing phenylalanine or tryptophan. Fields, in order: clone size, J gene, D gene, V gene, CDR3 protein, CDR3 DNA. The D gene is left open where the match is weak. Clone size appears in some rows only: once, few, many, or a class for an expanded clone.

abundance: .
j_gene: TRBJ2-7
d_gene: TRBD2
v_gene: TRBV9
CDR3aa: CASSGGTSGSYEQYF
CDR3nt: TGTGCCAGCAGCGGGGGGACTAGCGGGAGCTACGAGCAGTACTTC

abundance: .
j_gene: TRBJ1-6
d_gene: TRBD1
v_gene: TRBV6-6
CDR3aa: CASSFRQGNSPLHF
CDR3nt: TGTGCCAGCAGTTTCAGACAGGGTAATTCACCCCTCCACTTT

abundance: .
j_gene: TRBJ1-1
d_gene: .
v_gene: TRBV21-1
CDR3aa: CASSKAIHPEAFF
CDR3nt: TGTGCCAGCAGCAAAGCCATACATCCTGAAGCTTTCTTT

abundance: .
j_gene: TRBJ1-2
d_gene: TRBD1
v_gene: TRBV2
CDR3aa: CASSAGTGVEENGYTF
CDR3nt: TGTGCCAGCAGTGCGGGGACAGGGGTTGAGGAGAATGGCTACACCTTC

abundance: .
j_gene: TRBJ2-7
d_gene: .
v_gene: TRBV12-3/TRBV12-4
CDR3aa: CASRRDIHEQYF
CDR3nt: TGTGCCAGCAGAAGGGACATCCACGAGCAGTACTTC

abundance: once
j_gene: TRBJ1-1
d_gene: .
v_gene: TRBV7-9
CDR3aa: CASSSPDRNTEAFF
CDR3nt: TGTGCCAGCAGCTCACCCGATAGGAACACTGAAGCTTTCTTT

abundance: .
j_gene: TRBJ1-3
d_gene: TRBD1
v_gene: TRBV5-5
CDR3aa: CASSDTGGQNTIYF
CDR3nt: TGTGCCAGCAGCGACACAGGGGGGCAAAACACCATATATTTT

abundance: .
j_gene: TRBJ2-7
d_gene: .
v_gene: TRBV12-3/TRBV12-4
CDR3aa: CASSLVGGYEQYF
CDR3nt: TGTGCCAGCAGTTTAGTGGGGGGCTACGAGCAGTACTTC

abundance: .
j_gene: TRBJ1-4
d_gene: .
v_gene: TRBV6-5
CDR3aa: CASSYSSGDEKLFF
CDR3nt: TGTGCCAGCAGTTACTCTTCCGGTGATGAAAAACTGTTTTTT

abundance: .
j_gene: TRBJ2-5
d_gene: TRBD2
v_gene: TRBV12-3/TRBV12-4
CDR3aa: CASSRGVTQYF
CDR3nt: TGTGCCAGCAGCCGGGGGGTAACCCAGTACTTC

abundance: .
j_gene: TRBJ2-1
d_gene: .
v_gene: TRBV20-1
CDR3aa: CSASEREQFF
CDR3nt: TGCAGTGCTAGTGAGCGTGAGCAGTTCTTC

abundance: .
j_gene: TRBJ1-3
d_gene: .
v_gene: TRBV30
CDR3aa: CAWRPSPGFLGDSRNTIYF
CDR3nt: TGTGCCTGGAGGCCTAGCCCGGGATTCCTAGGGGACTCTCGAAACACCATATATTTT

abundance: .
j_gene: TRBJ2-5
d_gene: TRBD2
v_gene: TRBV15
CDR3aa: CATSRGLAEETQYF
CDR3nt: TGTGCCACCAGCAGGGGACTAGCCGAAGAGACCCAGTACTTC

abundance: .
j_gene: TRBJ2-7
d_gene: TRBD1
v_gene: TRBV5-1
CDR3aa: CASVDRGLSYEQYF
CDR3nt: TGCGCCAGCGTCGACAGGGGCCTCTCCTACGAGCAGTACTTC

abundance: .
j_gene: TRBJ1-5
d_gene: .
v_gene: TRBV21-1
CDR3aa: CASSKRQYSNQPQHF
CDR3nt: TGTGCCAGCAGCAAGAGACAGTATAGCAATCAGCCCCAGCATTTT

abundance: .
j_gene: TRBJ2-7
d_gene: .
v_gene: TRBV11-2
CDR3aa: CASSLWMERRTGSSYEQYF
CDR3nt: TGTGCCAGCAGCTTATGGATGGAAAGGAGAACAGGGAGCTCCTACGAGCAGTACTTC

abundance: .
j_gene: TRBJ1-6
d_gene: .
v_gene: TRBV7-2
CDR3aa: CASSSPRGNSPLHF
CDR3nt: TGTGCCAGCAGCTCCCCCAGAGGGAATTCACCCCTCCACTTT

abundance: .
j_gene: TRBJ1-2
d_gene: TRBD1
v_gene: TRBV19
CDR3aa: CASGSGQGFDGYTF
CDR3nt: TGTGCCTCAGGCTCGGGACAGGGCTTCGATGGCTACACCTTC

abundance: .
j_gene: TRBJ1-1
d_gene: .
v_gene: TRBV3-1/TRBV3-2
CDR3aa: CASRKTANTEAFF
CDR3nt: TGTGCCAGCAGAAAGACAGCGAACACTGAAGCTTTCTTT

abundance: .
j_gene: TRBJ2-2
d_gene: TRBD2
v_gene: TRBV5-3
CDR3aa: CARSPQRGGRNGELFF
CDR3nt: TGTGCCAGAAGCCCTCAGCGGGGGGGCCGGAACGGGGAGCTGTTTTTT

abundance: .
j_gene: TRBJ1-1
d_gene: TRBD1
v_gene: TRBV10-2
CDR3aa: CASRPTGGNTEAFF
CDR3nt: TGCGCCAGCAGACCGACAGGGGGGAACACTGAAGCTTTCTTT

abundance: .
j_gene: TRBJ1-2
d_gene: .
v_gene: TRBV5-1
CDR3aa: CASSLGTQAPQGGYTF
CDR3nt: TGCGCCAGCAGCTTGGGAACACAGGCCCCCCAGGGAGGCTACACCTTC

abundance: .
j_gene: TRBJ1-5
d_gene: TRBD1
v_gene: TRBV7-9
CDR3aa: CASSPGTGRGSNQPQHF
CDR3nt: TGTGCCAGCAGCCCAGGGACAGGTCGGGGTAGCAATCAGCCCCAGCATTTT

abundance: .
j_gene: TRBJ2-5
d_gene: .
v_gene: TRBV5-1
CDR3aa: CASSFGGPGETQYF
CDR3nt: TGCGCCAGCAGCTTTGGGGGCCCAGGGGAGACCCAGTACTTC

abundance: .
j_gene: TRBJ2-1
d_gene: TRBD2
v_gene: TRBV2
CDR3aa: CASRQTSGVGSYNEQFF
CDR3nt: TGTGCCAGCAGACAGACTAGCGGGGTAGGTTCCTACAATGAGCAGTTCTTC

abundance: .
j_gene: TRBJ1-5
d_gene: .
v_gene: TRBV3-1/TRBV3-2
CDR3aa: CASSQDWGQPQHF
CDR3nt: TGTGCCAGCAGCCAAGATTGGGGCCAGCCCCAGCATTTT

abundance: .
j_gene: TRBJ1-2
d_gene: TRBD1
v_gene: TRBV19
CDR3aa: CASSIRTGFGYTF
CDR3nt: TGTGCCAGTAGTATCCGGACAGGGTTTGGCTACACCTTC

abundance: .
j_gene: TRBJ2-7
d_gene: TRBD1
v_gene: TRBV28
CDR3aa: CASSLSPGTGGPYEQYF
CDR3nt: TGTGCCAGCAGTTTAAGTCCCGGGACAGGGGGCCCCTACGAGCAGTACTTC

abundance: .
j_gene: TRBJ2-3
d_gene: .
v_gene: TRBV9
CDR3aa: CASSPWGNRPTDTQYF
CDR3nt: TGTGCCAGCAGCCCCTGGGGCAACCGACCCACAGATACGCAGTATTTT

abundance: few
j_gene: TRBJ2-3
d_gene: TRBD1
v_gene: TRBV11-2
CDR3aa: CASSPGQGWADTQYF
CDR3nt: TGTGCCAGCAGCCCGGGACAGGGATGGGCAGATACGCAGTATTTT

abundance: .
j_gene: TRBJ1-4
d_gene: TRBD1
v_gene: TRBV18
CDR3aa: CASSLSGTVNEKLFF
CDR3nt: TGTGCCAGCTCACTCTCCGGGACAGTTAATGAAAAACTGTTTTTT

abundance: .
j_gene: TRBJ2-3
d_gene: TRBD1
v_gene: TRBV5-1
CDR3aa: CASSLEIGTASPEYTDTQYF
CDR3nt: TGCGCCAGCAGCTTGGAGATCGGGACAGCATCCCCGGAATACACAGATACGCAGTATTTT

abundance: .
j_gene: TRBJ2-2
d_gene: TRBD1
v_gene: TRBV9
CDR3aa: CASSVVPRGLVGELFF
CDR3nt: TGTGCCAGCAGCGTAGTGCCCAGGGGGCTTGTCGGGGAGCTGTTTTTT

abundance: .
j_gene: TRBJ2-1
d_gene: .
v_gene: TRBV2
CDR3aa: CASSDGHPASYNEQFF
CDR3nt: TGTGCCAGCAGTGACGGACATCCGGCCTCCTACAATGAGCAGTTCTTC

abundance: .
j_gene: TRBJ2-1
d_gene: TRBD1
v_gene: TRBV6-5
CDR3aa: CASSSGGQGRSEQFF
CDR3nt: TGTGCCAGCAGCTCCGGTGGACAGGGAAGAAGTGAGCAGTTCTTC

abundance: .
j_gene: TRBJ1-5
d_gene: .
v_gene: TRBV18
CDR3aa: CASSPFKGDQPQHF
CDR3nt: TGTGCCAGCTCACCATTCAAGGGGGATCAGCCCCAGCATTTT

abundance: .
j_gene: TRBJ1-2
d_gene: .
v_gene: TRBV12-3/TRBV12-4
CDR3aa: CASSPVTTGGYTF
CDR3nt: TGTGCCAGCAGTCCCGTCACGACGGGGGGCTACACCTTC

abundance: once
j_gene: TRBJ2-1
d_gene: TRBD2
v_gene: TRBV7-3
CDR3aa: CASTLKLATNGNNEQFF
CDR3nt: TGTGCCAGCACCTTAAAACTAGCGACGAACGGTAACAATGAGCAGTTCTTC

abundance: .
j_gene: TRBJ1-1
d_gene: .
v_gene: TRBV27
CDR3aa: CASSLIQGGNTEAFF
CDR3nt: TGTGCCAGCAGTTTAATCCAGGGAGGGAACACTGAAGCTTTCTTT

abundance: .
j_gene: TRBJ2-3
d_gene: .
v_gene: TRBV12-3/TRBV12-4
CDR3aa: CASLKAVGGTQYF
CDR3nt: TGTGCCAGCCTTAAGGCGGTGGGGGGTACGCAGTATTTT

abundance: few
j_gene: TRBJ1-1
d_gene: .
v_gene: TRBV5-8
CDR3aa: CASSLYSGVNTEAFF
CDR3nt: TGTGCCAGCAGCTTGTATTCAGGGGTGAACACTGAAGCTTTCTTT

abundance: .
j_gene: TRBJ2-5
d_gene: TRBD2
v_gene: TRBV29-1
CDR3aa: CSVEDRTSGGETQYF
CDR3nt: TGCAGCGTTGAAGATCGGACTAGCGGGGGAGAGACCCAGTACTTC

abundance: .
j_gene: TRBJ1-5
d_gene: TRBD1
v_gene: TRBV28
CDR3aa: CASSSGGGDSNQPQHF
CDR3nt: TGTGCCAGCAGTTCAGGAGGGGGCGATAGCAATCAGCCCCAGCATTTT

abundance: .
j_gene: TRBJ1-6
d_gene: .
v_gene: TRBV19
CDR3aa: CASSIAGSDSPLHF
CDR3nt: TGTGCCAGTAGTATAGCAGGGTCCGATTCACCCCTCCACTTT

abundance: few
j_gene: TRBJ1-1
d_gene: .
v_gene: TRBV19
CDR3aa: CASRPQGGTEAFF
CDR3nt: TGTGCCAGTAGACCTCAAGGGGGCACTGAAGCTTTCTTT

abundance: .
j_gene: TRBJ1-2
d_gene: TRBD1
v_gene: TRBV19
CDR3aa: CASSPRDRAGHGYTF
CDR3nt: TGTGCCAGTAGTCCCCGGGACAGGGCAGGACATGGCTACACCTTC

abundance: .
j_gene: TRBJ1-1
d_gene: TRBD1
v_gene: TRBV5-1
CDR3aa: CASSPQGGSTEAFF
CDR3nt: TGCGCCAGCAGCCCTCAGGGGGGTAGCACTGAAGCTTTCTTT

abundance: .
j_gene: TRBJ1-2
d_gene: .
v_gene: TRBV6-5
CDR3aa: CASARGGSDGYTF
CDR3nt: TGTGCCAGCGCAAGAGGGGGTTCGGATGGCTACACCTTC

abundance: .
j_gene: TRBJ1-6
d_gene: .
v_gene: TRBV30
CDR3aa: CAWSSPDKLFNSPLHF
CDR3nt: TGTGCCTGGAGTTCGCCGGACAAGCTCTTCAATTCACCCCTCCACTTT

abundance: .
j_gene: TRBJ1-3
d_gene: TRBD1
v_gene: TRBV5-1
CDR3aa: CASRTGGAGNTIYF
CDR3nt: TGCGCCAGCCGCACAGGGGGCGCGGGAAACACCATATATTTT

abundance: .
j_gene: TRBJ1-2
d_gene: TRBD1
v_gene: TRBV9
CDR3aa: CASSVAQGGGYTF
CDR3nt: TGTGCCAGCAGCGTTGCCCAGGGGGGAGGCTACACCTTC

abundance: .
j_gene: TRBJ2-6
d_gene: .
v_gene: TRBV28
CDR3aa: CASSFRQVGSGANVLTF
CDR3nt: TGTGCCAGCAGTTTTAGGCAGGTTGGCTCTGGGGCCAACGTCCTGACTTTC

abundance: .
j_gene: TRBJ2-7
d_gene: .
v_gene: TRBV6-5
CDR3aa: CASRNTRQHSYEQYF
CDR3nt: TGTGCCAGCAGGAATACGAGACAGCACTCCTACGAGCAGTACTTC